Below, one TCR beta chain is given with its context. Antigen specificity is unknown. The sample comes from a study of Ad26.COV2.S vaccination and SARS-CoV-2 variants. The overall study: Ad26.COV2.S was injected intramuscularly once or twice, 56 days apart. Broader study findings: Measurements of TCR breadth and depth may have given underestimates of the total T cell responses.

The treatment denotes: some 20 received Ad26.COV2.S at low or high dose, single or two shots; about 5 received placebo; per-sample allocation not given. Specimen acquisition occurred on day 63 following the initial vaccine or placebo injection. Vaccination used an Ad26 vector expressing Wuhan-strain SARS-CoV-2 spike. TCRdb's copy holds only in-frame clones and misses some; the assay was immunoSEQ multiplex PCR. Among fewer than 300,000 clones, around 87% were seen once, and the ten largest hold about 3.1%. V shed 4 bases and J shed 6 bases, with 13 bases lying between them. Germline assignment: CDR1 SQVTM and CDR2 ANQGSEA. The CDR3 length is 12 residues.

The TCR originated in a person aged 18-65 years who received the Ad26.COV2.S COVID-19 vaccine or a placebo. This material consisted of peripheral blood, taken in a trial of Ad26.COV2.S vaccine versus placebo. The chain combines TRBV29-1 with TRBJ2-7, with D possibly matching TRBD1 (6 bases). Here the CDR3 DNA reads TGCAGCGTTGTTGGGGGCTTGCCCGAGCAGTACTTC. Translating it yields CSVVGGLPEQYF.